This T cell receptor (beta chain) stems from a study of naive and memory T cell subsets. Amplification of ligated cDNA took four PCR rounds with SP2 and nested alpha and beta constant primers. For blood and skin samples, reverse transcription used TCR alpha and beta constant primers. From the 5' RACE reads, TCRdb called clonotypes with MiXCR, one entry per CDR3 protein. In the table there are around 48,000 distinct CDR3 sequences, 4.7% of which are singletons. The V gene lost 4 bases and the J gene lost 3 bases, with 19 bases spanning the gap. The germline V gene encodes CDR1 MDHEN and CDR2 SYDVKM. This CDR3 has 16 amino acids. This clonotype was detected ten times or more. An oligonucleotide containing a UMI was ligated to the 3' end of TCR cDNA.

The chain is built from TRBV28 and TRBJ2-7; the D is unclear. This clonotype originated in a female donor in good health. CDR3 in DNA: TGTGCCAGCAGTTACGGCCGAGTAGCCCATAACTACGAGCAGTACTTC. This codes for CASSYGRVAHNYEQYF.